These T cell receptor beta chains were read from a single sample in a study of OX40 agonist ivuxolimab in advanced cancers. TCRdb keeps only in-frame clones here, not all; method: immunoSEQ multiplex PCR. This repertoire shows 60,000 to 65,000 clones, roughly nine tenths found once; its top ten account for 10% to 14%. The sample in question was CD4+ or CD8+ T cells sorted from blood, obtained in a trial of the OX40 agonist ivuxolimab. These TCRs come from an adult with an advanced solid tumor such as melanoma, head and neck, liver or kidney cancer. Each CDR3 is given with its conserved first and last residue. The order of the fields is J gene, clone size, V gene, D gene, CDR3 protein, CDR3 DNA. A D gene is named only where the DNA matches it firmly. The size of a clone is reported for some rows only, either as once, few or many, or as a class for expanded clones.

TRBJ1-5 - TRBV28 - CASGGSNQPQHF TGTGCCAGCGGGGGGAGCAATCAGCCCCAGCATTTT
TRBJ2-1 - TRBV19 TRBD2 CASSVSGGAYNEQFF TGTGCCAGTAGTGTTAGCGGGGGAGCCTACAATGAGCAGTTCTTC
TRBJ1-1 - TRBV5-1 - CASSVTGSGNTEAFF TGCGCCAGCAGCGTGACAGGATCTGGGAACACTGAAGCTTTCTTT
TRBJ2-3 - TRBV27 TRBD2 CASRRGLASTDTQYF TGTGCCAGCAGACGTGGACTAGCAAGCACAGATACGCAGTATTTT
TRBJ2-5 - TRBV4-1 - CASSQEGLAPKTQYF TGCGCCAGCAGCCAAGAGGGCCTAGCTCCCAAGACCCAGTACTTC
TRBJ2-7 - TRBV10-2 TRBD2 CASTRTSGRYEQYF TGCGCCAGCACTCGGACTAGCGGGAGGTACGAGCAGTACTTC
TRBJ1-3 - TRBV18 - CASSPATTLGNTIYF TGTGCCAGCTCACCAGCAACCACCCTTGGAAACACCATATATTTT
TRBJ2-4 - TRBV18 TRBD2 CASSRLAGDLHIQYF TGTGCCAGCTCACGACTAGCGGGAGATCTCCACATTCAGTACTTC
TRBJ2-5 - TRBV28 - CASSLPLWETQYF TGTGCCAGCAGTTTGCCCCTCTGGGAGACCCAGTACTTC
TRBJ1-2 - TRBV7-2 - CASSLEFGYLYGYTF TGTGCCAGCAGCTTAGAATTCGGCTACCTCTATGGCTACACCTTC
TRBJ1-4 once TRBV28 - CASSFRQYNEKLFF TGTGCCAGCAGTTTTAGGCAGTATAATGAAAAACTGTTTTTT
TRBJ2-5 - TRBV9 TRBD2 CASSVSSGRSQETQYF TGTGCCAGCAGCGTATCTAGCGGGAGGTCCCAAGAGACCCAGTACTTC
TRBJ1-2 - TRBV2 TRBD1 CASGPGGEGYTF TGTGCCAGCGGACCAGGGGGGGAGGGCTACACCTTC
TRBJ2-1 - TRBV6-5 TRBD2 CASSYSGAGGPNEQFF TGTGCCAGCAGTTACTCGGGAGCGGGAGGGCCAAATGAGCAGTTCTTC
TRBJ2-6 - TRBV2 - CASSGEWGANVLTF TGTGCCAGCAGTGGAGAGTGGGGGGCCAACGTCCTGACTTTC
TRBJ2-7 - TRBV6-4 - CASVSPVDCYEQYF TGTGCCAGCGTATCACCGGTTGATTGCTACGAGCAGTACTTC
TRBJ2-3 - TRBV10-3 TRBD1 CAISAGTGGADTQYF TGTGCCATCAGTGCCGGGACAGGGGGCGCAGATACGCAGTATTTT
TRBJ1-1 - TRBV5-8 - CASSLWLNTEAFF TGTGCCAGCAGCTTGTGGTTGAACACTGAAGCTTTCTTT
TRBJ1-1 - TRBV6-1 TRBD1 CASSDPGQGAAEAFF TGTGCCAGCAGTGACCCCGGACAGGGGGCCGCTGAAGCTTTCTTT
TRBJ1-6 - TRBV10-3 - CAISKDSGRTYNSPLHF TGTGCCATCAGTAAGGACTCGGGGCGGACCTATAATTCACCCCTCCACTTT
TRBJ2-3 - TRBV18 TRBD2 CASSPGLERTDTQYF TGTGCCAGCTCTCCTGGACTAGAGAGGACAGATACGCAGTATTTT
TRBJ1-4 once TRBV7-9 - CASSLINEKLFF TGTGCCAGCAGCTTAATTAATGAAAAACTGTTTTTT
TRBJ2-3 once TRBV11-2 - CASSLETGRGRADTQYF TGTGCCAGCAGCTTAGAAACAGGCCGAGGACGGGCAGATACGCAGTATTTT
TRBJ2-7 - TRBV6-1 - CASSETADSYEQYF TGTGCCAGCAGCGAAACAGCTGACTCCTACGAGCAGTACTTC
TRBJ1-5 - TRBV6-5 - CASSSLGGLKPQHF TGTGCCAGCAGTTCGCTTGGGGGCTTGAAGCCCCAGCATTTT
TRBJ1-1 - TRBV9 - CASSVGGYTEAFF TGTGCCAGCAGCGTTGGCGGGTACACTGAAGCTTTCTTT
TRBJ1-1 - TRBV4-1 - CASSIVGINTEAFF TGCGCCAGCAGCATCGTAGGGATAAACACTGAAGCTTTCTTT
TRBJ2-1 - TRBV7-9 TRBD1 CASSLTGGFGEQFF TGTGCCAGCAGCCTGACAGGGGGCTTCGGTGAGCAGTTCTTC
TRBJ1-2 - TRBV28 - CASGDFLQGGYTF TGTGCCAGCGGGGACTTCCTGCAGGGGGGCTACACCTTC
TRBJ2-1 - TRBV5-8 - CASSHYRSSRNEQFF TGTGCCAGCAGCCACTACCGTTCCTCGAGGAATGAGCAGTTCTTC
TRBJ1-2 - TRBV7-2 TRBD1 CASSLGQGWSHYGYTF TGTGCCAGCAGTCTTGGACAGGGCTGGTCGCACTATGGCTACACCTTC
TRBJ1-1 once TRBV6-5 - CASSPRMNTEAFF TGTGCCAGCAGCCCCCGGATGAACACTGAAGCTTTCTTT
TRBJ1-5 - TRBV28 - CASSLGSSPYSNQPQHF TGTGCCAGCAGTTTAGGGTCGAGCCCCTATAGCAATCAGCCCCAGCATTTT
TRBJ2-5 - TRBV28 TRBD1 CASRAGGETQYF TGTGCCAGCAGGGCAGGGGGAGAGACCCAGTACTTC
TRBJ1-4 - TRBV12-2 - CASRLVEPGLNEKLFF TGTGCAAGTCGCTTAGTAGAACCGGGGCTAAATGAAAAACTGTTTTTT
TRBJ2-2 - TRBV15 TRBD1 CATTAWTGGEETGELFF TGTGCCACCACGGCCTGGACAGGGGGCGAAGAAACCGGGGAGCTGTTTTTT
TRBJ2-3 - TRBV19 TRBD1 CAIGDRAADTQYF TGTGCCATTGGGGACAGGGCCGCAGATACGCAGTATTTT
TRBJ2-7 - TRBV15 - CATSRGSGVYYEQYF TGTGCCACCAGCAGAGGGTCCGGGGTATACTACGAGCAGTACTTC
TRBJ1-1 - TRBV5-1 - CASSLARRDTEAFF TGCGCCAGCAGCTTGGCCCGTCGTGACACTGAAGCTTTCTTT
TRBJ2-5 - TRBV5-1 - CASSLGLSGGPETQYF TGCGCCAGCAGCTTGGGGCTCTCCGGGGGTCCAGAGACCCAGTACTTC
TRBJ1-1 - TRBV27 TRBD1 CASSPRSGTGEKNTEAFF TGTGCCAGCAGTCCTCGGTCCGGGACAGGAGAAAAGAACACTGAAGCTTTCTTT
TRBJ2-7 few TRBV29-1 - CSVNGQNYEQYF TGCAGCGTTAACGGGCAGAACTACGAGCAGTACTTC
TRBJ2-7 - TRBV5-6 - CASSLGGLGSSSSYEQYF TGTGCCAGCAGCTTGGGGGGCCTCGGGAGCTCGAGCTCCTACGAGCAGTACTTC
TRBJ2-7 - TRBV6-5 - CASSRADTAYEQYF TGTGCCAGCAGTCGTGCCGACACCGCCTACGAGCAGTACTTC
TRBJ1-5 - TRBV29-1 TRBD1 CSVQTGAINQPQHF TGCAGCGTCCAGACAGGGGCGATCAATCAGCCCCAGCATTTT
TRBJ1-1 - TRBV5-1 - CASSLVTGDTEAFF TGCGCCAGCAGCTTAGTAACGGGGGACACTGAAGCTTTCTTT
TRBJ2-7 - TRBV27 TRBD1 CASSNTGQLYEQYF TGTGCCAGCAGTAACACGGGACAGCTCTACGAGCAGTACTTC
TRBJ2-3 - TRBV15 TRBD2 CATSRDSGGADTQYF TGTGCCACCAGCAGAGATAGCGGGGGGGCCGATACGCAGTATTTT
TRBJ2-1 - TRBV2 - CASSLEGADNEQFF TGTGCCAGCAGTTTAGAGGGAGCCGACAATGAGCAGTTCTTC
TRBJ2-5 - TRBV6-4 - CASAQRKQQETQYF TGTGCCAGCGCGCAACGGAAACAACAGGAGACCCAGTACTTC
TRBJ1-1 - TRBV2 - CASSVQLNTEAFF TGTGCCAGCAGTGTCCAGTTGAACACTGAAGCTTTCTTT
TRBJ2-6 - TRBV5-1 TRBD1 CASSPGTGSSGANVLTF TGCGCCAGCAGTCCCGGGACAGGGAGCTCTGGGGCCAACGTCCTGACTTTC
TRBJ1-3 - TRBV10-1 - CASSVATGNTIYF TGCGCCAGCAGTGTGGCAACTGGAAACACCATATATTTT